The rows below give T cell receptor beta chains drawn from one sample of a study of identical twins. In TCRdb, the 5' RACE reads were re-called with MiXCR into one record per CDR3 protein. The top ten hold more than 0.25% of the sample, which has roughly 1.6 million distinct CDR3 sequences, 32% seen once. Sequenced: cord blood. These receptor sequences come from a newborn girl in good health. Both conserved end residues are part of each CDR3. The order of the fields is V gene, J gene, clone size, D gene, CDR3 length, CDR3 protein, CDR3 DNA. A D gene is named only where the DNA matches it firmly. The size of a clone is reported for some rows only, either as once, few or many, or as a class for expanded clones.

TRBV29-1	TRBJ2-3	.	.	14	CSAPGPLSTDTQYF	TGCAGCGCGCCGGGACCTCTTAGCACAGATACGCAGTATTTT
TRBV27	TRBJ2-1	.	TRBD2	16	CASSSLSSGSYNEQFF	TGTGCCAGCAGTTCACTTTCTAGCGGCTCCTACAATGAGCAGTTCTTC
TRBV7-9	TRBJ1-1	many	.	12	CASSPSNTEAFF	TGCGCCAGCAGCCCTAGTAACACTGAAGCTTTCTTT
TRBV25-1	TRBJ1-2	.	.	16	CASSDLTADPNYGYTF	TGTGCCAGCAGTGATCTTACAGCCGATCCTAACTATGGCTACACCTTC
TRBV3-1	TRBJ2-5	.	TRBD2	16	CASSQVRTSVQETQYF	TGTGCCAGCAGCCAGGTCCGGACTAGCGTCCAAGAGACCCAGTACTTC
TRBV18	TRBJ2-1	once	TRBD2	21	CASSPPRGTSGDPGAYNEQFF	TGTGCCAGCTCACCACCCAGAGGGACTAGCGGGGACCCGGGGGCCTACAATGAGCAGTTCTTC
TRBV4-1	TRBJ2-2	few	TRBD2	14	CASSPTSGSGELFF	TGTGCCAGCAGCCCCACTAGCGGGAGTGGGGAGCTGTTTTTT
TRBV20-1	TRBJ1-1	.	TRBD1	16	CSARDRDRGMNTEAFF	TGCAGTGCTAGAGATCGGGACAGGGGGATGAACACTGAAGCTTTCTTT
TRBV7-2	TRBJ2-7	.	.	15	CASSLVGSGAYEQYF	TGTGCCAGCAGCTTAGTCGGTAGCGGTGCCTACGAGCAGTACTTC
TRBV20-1	TRBJ2-7	.	.	15	CSARLSGPPSYEQYF	TGCAGTGCTAGATTAAGCGGTCCCCCCTCCTACGAGCAGTACTTC
TRBV7-2	TRBJ2-1	few	TRBD1	17	CASSLGPWDSSYNEQFF	TGTGCCAGCAGCTTAGGTCCTTGGGACAGCTCCTACAATGAGCAGTTCTTC
TRBV7-2	TRBJ1-2	.	TRBD1	15	CASSLRLGGIYGYTF	TGTGCCAGCAGCTTACGGTTAGGGGGCATTTATGGCTACACCTTC
TRBV7-2	TRBJ2-1	few	TRBD2	16	CASSLGTSGSTDEQFF	TGTGCCAGCAGCTTAGGGACTAGCGGGAGTACGGATGAGCAGTTCTTC
TRBV6-2/TRBV6-3	TRBJ2-7	.	TRBD1	12	CASSSTGWVKYF	TGTGCCAGCAGTTCGACAGGGTGGGTTAAGTACTTC
TRBV9	TRBJ2-1	few	.	13	CASSPSAVNEQFF	TGTGCCAGCAGCCCCAGCGCGGTCAATGAGCAGTTCTTC
TRBV20-1	TRBJ2-1	.	TRBD2	14	CSAEIGGDYDEQFF	TGCAGTGCTGAAATCGGGGGGGATTACGATGAGCAGTTCTTC
TRBV3-1	TRBJ1-2	.	.	11	CASSQDRTPTF	TGTGCCAGCAGCCAGGACCGGACGCCCACCTTC
TRBV12-3/TRBV12-4	TRBJ2-1	.	TRBD2	16	CASSFVQGGFDNEQFF	TGTGCCAGCAGTTTTGTGCAGGGAGGGTTCGACAATGAGCAGTTCTTC
TRBV6-1	TRBJ1-5	.	.	16	CASSEPSRESNQPQHF	TGTGCCAGCAGTGAACCCTCTAGGGAGAGCAATCAGCCCCAGCATTTT
TRBV12-3/TRBV12-4	TRBJ1-2	many	.	13	CASSLIGGYGYTF	TGTGCCAGCAGTCTCATAGGGGGCTATGGCTACACCTTC
TRBV5-1	TRBJ2-7	once	.	12	CASSLERGAQYF	TGCGCCAGCAGCTTGGAACGGGGTGCGCAGTACTTC
TRBV9	TRBJ2-7	.	.	15	CASSVRANGNNEQYF	TGTGCCAGCAGCGTACGAGCAAATGGTAACAATGAGCAGTACTTC
TRBV7-9	TRBJ2-3	few	.	16	CARDPLYLPPTDTQYF	TGTGCCAGAGACCCCCTTTATTTACCGCCCACAGATACGCAGTATTTT
TRBV20-1	TRBJ2-5	many	.	12	CSALRGRETQYF	TGCAGTGCTCTTCGCGGTAGGGAGACCCAGTACTTC
TRBV6-2/TRBV6-3	TRBJ1-5	.	TRBD1	15	CASSYYGQGNQPQHF	TGTGCCAGCAGTTACTACGGACAGGGCAATCAGCCCCAGCATTTT
TRBV6-2/TRBV6-3	TRBJ1-2	many	.	14	CASSTGRTIYGYTF	TGTGCCAGCAGTACGGGACGGACTATCTATGGCTACACCTTC
TRBV9	TRBJ1-2	few	.	15	CASSQLLIGALGYTF	TGTGCCAGCAGCCAATTGCTTATAGGGGCGCTTGGCTACACCTTC
TRBV12-3/TRBV12-4	TRBJ2-1	few	.	16	CASSFPPPPSTNEQFF	TGTGCCAGCAGTTTTCCCCCCCCTCCTAGCACGAATGAGCAGTTCTTC
TRBV20-1	TRBJ2-7	.	TRBD2	14	CSATPGTTSYEQYF	TGCAGTGCTACCCCCGGGACTACCTCCTACGAGCAGTACTTC
TRBV20-1	TRBJ2-1	.	TRBD2	15	CSARDGTSIVGEQFF	TGCAGTGCTAGAGATGGGACTAGCATAGTTGGTGAGCAGTTCTTC
TRBV2	TRBJ2-7	.	.	15	CASSRDIDSSYEQYF	TGTGCCAGCAGCCGGGACATCGATAGCTCCTACGAGCAGTACTTC
TRBV5-1	TRBJ2-1	many	.	14	CASSLERPYNEQFF	TGTGCCAGCAGCTTAGAGCGTCCTTACAATGAGCAGTTCTTC
TRBV24-1	TRBJ2-1	.	TRBD2	14	CVTSDPSGTNEQFF	TGTGTCACCAGTGATCCGAGCGGGACCAATGAGCAGTTCTTC
TRBV20-1	TRBJ1-2	.	.	14	CSASPPGLGYGYTF	TGCAGTGCTTCCCCGCCGGGGCTGGGCTATGGCTACACCTTC
TRBV20-1	TRBJ1-1	.	.	14	CSVRGGTANTEAFF	TGCAGTGTTAGAGGGGGGACGGCAAACACTGAAGCTTTCTTT
TRBV20-1	TRBJ2-1	.	TRBD1	16	CSARPPPGQAYNEQFF	TGCAGTGCTAGACCTCCCCCGGGACAGGCCTACAATGAGCAGTTCTTC
TRBV5-1	TRBJ2-7	.	.	15	CASGPLSSSYNEQYF	TGCGCCAGCGGACCCCTCAGTAGCTCCTACAATGAGCAGTACTTC
TRBV20-1	TRBJ2-5	few	.	15	CSAGGLPPFQETQYF	TGCAGTGCTGGGGGGCTTCCCCCTTTCCAAGAGACCCAGTACTTC
TRBV24-1	TRBJ2-3	.	.	13	CATSLQGMDTQYF	TGTGCCACCAGTCTCCAGGGCATGGATACGCAGTATTTT
TRBV9	TRBJ1-2	few	.	14	CASSVGPYSYGYTF	TGTGCCAGCAGCGTAGGTCCGTATAGCTATGGCTACACCTTC
TRBV6-5	TRBJ2-3	.	TRBD2	17	CASSYSWSSGSTDTQYF	TGTGCCAGCAGTTACTCGTGGAGTAGCGGGAGTACAGATACGCAGTATTTT
TRBV6-2/TRBV6-3	TRBJ2-7	few	TRBD2	16	CASSYGRERASYEQYF	TGTGCCAGCAGTTACGGGAGGGAGCGGGCCTCCTACGAGCAGTACTTC
TRBV27	TRBJ2-3	.	.	17	CASTSFGQYRGTDTQYF	TGTGCCAGCACCAGTTTTGGGCAGTACCGAGGCACAGATACGCAGTATTTT
TRBV4-2	TRBJ1-2	many	TRBD1	15	CASSQDLTGFYGYTF	TGTGCCAGCAGCCAAGATTTGACAGGGTTCTATGGCTACACCTTC
TRBV5-1	TRBJ2-3	.	TRBD2	16	CASSLVGTTPTDTQYF	TGCGCCAGCAGCTTGGTGGGGACTACTCCCACAGATACGCAGTATTTT
TRBV7-2	TRBJ2-2	few	.	13	CASSLMGPGELFF	TGTGCCAGCAGCTTAATGGGCCCCGGGGAGCTGTTTTTT
TRBV7-2	TRBJ1-4	many	.	15	CASSLSGTTNEKLFF	TGCGCCAGCAGCTTGAGCGGGACAACTAATGAAAAACTGTTTTTT
TRBV6-5	TRBJ2-1	.	TRBD2	18	CASRSMSKGGSSYNEQFF	TGTGCCAGCAGATCTATGAGTAAAGGCGGGAGCTCCTACAATGAGCAGTTCTTC
TRBV6-5	TRBJ2-1	few	.	13	CATNLGSYNEQFF	TGTGCCACCAACTTAGGCTCCTACAATGAGCAGTTCTTC
TRBV28	TRBJ1-6	.	.	15	CASSLVPGSGSPLHF	TGTGCCAGCAGTTTAGTACCTGGGTCGGGTTCACCCCTCCACTTT
TRBV28	TRBJ1-5	.	TRBD1	16	CASSRSQGASNQPQHF	TGTGCCAGCAGTCGGTCACAGGGGGCGTCGAATCAGCCCCAGCATTTT
TRBV6-1	TRBJ2-4	.	.	13	CAGSEAPAREQYF	TGTGCCGGCAGTGAAGCCCCCGCGAGGGAGCAGTACTTC
TRBV5-1	TRBJ2-7	.	.	15	CASSYPDISTYEQYF	TGCGCCAGCAGCTACCCGGACATCTCAACCTACGAGCAGTACTTC
TRBV9	TRBJ2-5	.	.	13	CASSAPSKETQYF	TGTGCCAGCAGCGCGCCATCCAAGGAGACCCAGTACTTC
TRBV6-6	TRBJ1-2	.	TRBD1	15	CASSDGQGAGYGYTF	TGTGCCAGCAGTGACGGACAGGGGGCTGGCTATGGCTACACCTTC
TRBV28	TRBJ2-1	few	TRBD2	15	CASTLSGLVNNEQFF	TGTGCCAGTACGCTCTCGGGACTAGTGAACAATGAGCAGTTCTTC
TRBV4-1	TRBJ2-3	.	.	15	CASSQVGVTTDTQYF	TGCGCCAGCAGCCAAGTAGGAGTCACGACAGATACGCAGTATTTT